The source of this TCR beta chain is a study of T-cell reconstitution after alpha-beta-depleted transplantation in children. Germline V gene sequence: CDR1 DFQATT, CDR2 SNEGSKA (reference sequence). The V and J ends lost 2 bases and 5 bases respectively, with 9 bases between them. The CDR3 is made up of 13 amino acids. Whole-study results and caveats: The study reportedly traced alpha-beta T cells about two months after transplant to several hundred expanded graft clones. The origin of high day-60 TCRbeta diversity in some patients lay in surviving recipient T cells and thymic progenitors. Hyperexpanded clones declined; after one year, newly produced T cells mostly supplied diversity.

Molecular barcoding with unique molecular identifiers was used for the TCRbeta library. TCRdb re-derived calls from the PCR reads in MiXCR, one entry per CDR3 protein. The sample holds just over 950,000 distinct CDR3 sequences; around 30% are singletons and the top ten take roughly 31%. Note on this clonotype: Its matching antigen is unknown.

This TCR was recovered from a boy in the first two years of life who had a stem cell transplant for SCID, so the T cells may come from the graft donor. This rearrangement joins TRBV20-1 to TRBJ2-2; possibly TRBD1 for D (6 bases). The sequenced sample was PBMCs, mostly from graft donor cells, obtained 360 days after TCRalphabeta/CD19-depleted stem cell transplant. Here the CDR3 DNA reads TGCAGTGCTAGACGAGGGACAACCGGGGAGCTGTTTTTT. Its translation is CSARRGTTGELFF.